This T cell receptor beta chain was captured in a study of beta chain features in type 1 diabetes. General study findings and limits: Shortening that was moderate but significant affected the TCRB CDR3s of Type 1 diabetes patients in all four CD4+ subsets. A greater similarity of naive, central memory and Treg TCRB repertoires was seen among patients than among healthy donors.

The CDR3 runs to 13 residues. Trimming cost V 4 bases and J 7 bases; bases outside gene matches: 6. Germline V gene lookup returns CDR1 LGHNA and CDR2 YNFKEQ. CD4+ cells of the naive, central memory, regulatory and stem cell-like memory types were sorted via CD45RO/CCR7/CD25/CD127/CD95/CD27. The entirety of the isolated RNA underwent reverse transcription, so expressed TCRB transcripts were sequenced. Average reads for naive, central memory and regulatory T cell samples were several million. The protocol was immunoSEQ multiplex PCR, while the TCRdb copy is restricted to in-frame clones and leaves out a portion. Of more than 95,000 clones listed, roughly 17% are singletons. Comments on this clone: Its antigen remains unknown.

This chain links TRBV4-2 with TRBJ2-7, with 8 positions matching TRBD1. The specimen was central memory CD4+ T cells from blood. The receptor was derived from a man aged 18 to 35 with type 1 diabetes. The CDR3 DNA is TGTGCCAGCAGCCCCAGGGGGCTCTTAGAGCAGTACTTC. Encoded protein: CASSPRGLLEQYF.